This TCR beta chain was obtained from a study of blood T cell repertoires in COVID-19. Looked up from germline, CDR1 is SGHDN and CDR2 is FVKESK. The CDR3 runs to 13 residues. Trimming stripped 2 bases from V and 2 bases from J, with 6 bases between. Sequenced by immunoSEQ multiplex PCR; TCRdb stores in-frame clones only, minus some. This sample has about 150,000 clones, with roughly 87% found just once. The receptor's source is a woman aged 55 to 70 with active or convalescent COVID-19. The chain carries TRBV14 and TRBJ1-2, with D unresolved. The sample taken for sequencing was peripheral blood. CDR3 nucleotide sequence: TGTGCCAGCAGCCAACTAAGAAACTATGGCTACACCTTC. Its protein is CASSQLRNYGYTF.